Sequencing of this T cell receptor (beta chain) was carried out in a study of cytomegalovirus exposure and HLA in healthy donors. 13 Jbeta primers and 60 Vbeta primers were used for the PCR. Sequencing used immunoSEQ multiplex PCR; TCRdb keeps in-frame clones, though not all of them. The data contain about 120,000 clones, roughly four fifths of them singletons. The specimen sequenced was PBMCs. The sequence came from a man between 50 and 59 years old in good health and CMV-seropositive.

The CDR3 region has the DNA TGTGCCAGCTCACCAGGGACTAGCGGGATAGGGTACGAGCAGTACTTC. Translating gives CASSPGTSGIGYEQYF. V gene TRBV18 combines with J gene TRBJ2-7; 13 bases are a match to TRBD2. Germline V CDR1 and CDR2: KGHSH, LQKENI. The V and J ends lost 2 bases and 4 bases, in that order; junction bases with no gene match: 5. The CDR3 spans 16 residues.